Each of the 25 T cell receptor beta chains below was sequenced from the same sample in a study of identifying expanded T cells in peripheral blood. TCRdb's copy holds only in-frame clones and misses some; the assay was immunoSEQ multiplex PCR. The data hold 85,000 to 100,000 clones, with about 91% observed a single time. Sequenced material: blood. These receptors originate from a person aged 18 to 75 in good health.

The gene calls are TRBV14 and TRBJ1-1, with D possibly being TRBD1 (5 bases). V lost 4 bases, J lost 3 bases, and 12 bases lay in between. Germline loops: CDR1 SGHDN, CDR2 FVKESK. CDR3 length: 14 residues. The CDR3 spells CASSPLGRYTEAFF. The CDR3 nucleotides read TGTGCCAGCAGCCCCCTGGGGCGGTACACTGAAGCTTTCTTT.

The chain combines TRBV10-3 with TRBJ2-1, with TRBD2 matching 11 bases. The germline gives CDR1 ENHRY, CDR2 SYGVKD. Trimming removed 7 bases from V and 8 bases from J; junction bases left unmatched: 10. The CDR3 sequence is 15 residues long. The CDR3 region is CAINVSGGDRDEQFF. CDR3 DNA: TGTGCCATCAATGTTAGCGGGGGGGACCGGGATGAGCAGTTCTTC.

This rearrangement joins TRBV20-1 to TRBJ2-5, with D unclear. V was trimmed by 7 bases and J by 4 bases, leaving 10 bases between them. The CDR3 covers 11 residues. Germline values: CDR1 DFQATT, CDR2 SNEGSKA (reference sequence). CDR3: CSGAWAETQYF. The CDR3 DNA reads as TGCAGTGGGGCGTGGGCAGAGACCCAGTACTTC.

The chain joins TRBV7-3 to TRBJ2-5; no clear D gene. The CDR3 runs 17 residues. Germline loops: CDR1 SGHTA, CDR2 FQGTGA. V was clipped by 2 bases and J by 7 bases, with 23 bases between them. CDR3 amino acids: CASSLYPDGAHAGTQYF. DNA for the CDR3: TGTGCCAGCAGCTTATACCCCGATGGAGCACACGCCGGGACCCAGTACTTC.

The chain uses TRBV6-4 and TRBJ2-3; the match to TRBD2 covers 9 bases. Germline CDR1 reads MRHNA; CDR2 reads SNTAGT. V shed 5 bases and J 6 bases; nucleotides not matched to a gene: 6. The CDR3 spans 14 residues. CDR3 sequence (DNA): TGTGCCAGCAGTCTTAGCGGGGGATTGGATACGCAGTATTTT. It yields the protein CASSLSGGLDTQYF.

The chain is built from TRBV28 and TRBJ2-7, with a weak D call TRBD1 (5 bases). Germline CDR1 is MDHEN and CDR2 is SYDVKM. V was trimmed by 6 bases and J by 5 bases, leaving 17 bases between them. The CDR3 runs to 14 residues. CDR3 nucleotide sequence: TGTGCCAGCAGCCAGACAGAGTTCAGGAACGAGCAGTACTTC. This gives the protein CASSQTEFRNEQYF.

The chain recombines TRBV5-1 with TRBJ1-4, with 11 nucleotides matching TRBD1. This CDR3 has 19 amino acids. V shed 8 bases, J shed 1 base, and the junction held 16 bases outside the gene matches. Germline loops: CDR1 SGHRS, CDR2 YFSETQ. CDR3 DNA: TGCGCCAGTCCCCTCCCCCCCGGGACAGGGGGTGTAACTAATGAAAAACTGTTTTTT. It encodes CASPLPPGTGGVTNEKLFF.

On this clone: The sample carries other DNA sequences with the same CDR3. The J gene is TRBJ2-5, the V gene TRBV9; either TRBD1 or TRBD2 may fit D (5 bases each). The CDR3 is 12 residues long. In germline, CDR1 is SGDLS, CDR2 YYNGEE. V lost 0 bases and J lost 5, with 5 bases in between. Here the CDR3 reads CASSVGGETQYF. In nucleotides, the CDR3 is TGTGCCAGCAGCGTAGGGGGGGAGACCCAGTACTTC.

V is TRBV5-6 and J is TRBJ2-5; 9 positions agree with TRBD2. This CDR3 is built from 15 residues. The germline V gene has CDR1 SGHDT and CDR2 YYEEEE. Trimming took 5 bases from V and 9 from J; bases not matched to a gene: 14. The CDR3 here is CASRPGLAVLSAQYF. The CDR3 DNA reads TGTGCCAGCAGGCCGGGACTAGCTGTTCTATCGGCCCAGTACTTC.

This clone was picked up a small number of times. The identical CDR3 is also encoded by other nucleotide sequences in the sample. The rearrangement links TRBV6-4 to TRBJ2-3; no definite D call. The CDR3 loop spans 13 amino acids. The germline V gene has CDR1 MRHNA and CDR2 SNTAGT. The V end was cut by 3 bases, the J end by 0 bases, with 4 bases between. CDR3 region: CASSEASTDTQYF. CDR3 DNA sequence: TGTGCCAGCAGTGAGGCTAGCACAGATACGCAGTATTTT.

The rearrangement joins TRBV4-1 to TRBJ2-7, with 11 bases fitting TRBD2. The CDR3 is made up of 18 amino acids. J lost 0 bases, V lost 2 bases, and 9 bases had no gene match. CDR1 is MGHRA, CDR2 YSYEKL, per germline. CDR3 protein: CASSQMRIAGGSSYEQYF. CDR3 sequence (DNA): TGCGCCAGCAGCCAAATGAGGATAGCGGGAGGGAGCTCCTACGAGCAGTACTTC.

This chain links TRBV18 with TRBJ2-2, with 9 nucleotides matching TRBD1. From germline, CDR1 is KGHSH and CDR2 LQKENI. V dropped 3 bases and J dropped 5; count of bases not matched to a gene: 4. This CDR3 has 15 amino acids. CDR3 bases: TGTGCCAGCTCACCGAGGGACAGGGTAACCGGGGAGCTGTTTTTT. Its protein is CASSPRDRVTGELFF.

The chain joins TRBV6-5 to TRBJ2-7; TRBD1 matches 7 bases. J was trimmed by 2 bases and V by 8 bases; bases with no gene match: 9. The CDR3 totals 14 residues. Germline V lookup: CDR1 MNHEY, CDR2 SVGAGI. CDR3 coding DNA: TGTGCCAGCGGAAAGACAGGGAGCGCCTACGAGCAGTACTTC. Its protein is CASGKTGSAYEQYF.

V usage is TRBV7-2 and J usage is TRBJ1-5; no definite D call. The germline gives CDR1 SGHTA, CDR2 FQGNSA. The V and J ends lost 1 base and 7 bases respectively, with 5 bases between them. The CDR3 is 12 amino acids. The CDR3 DNA follows: TGTGCCAGCAGCTTAGGCTGGCAGCCCCAGCATTTT. Its protein is CASSLGWQPQHF.

The V gene is TRBV29-1, the J gene TRBJ2-1, with 11 positions matching TRBD2. The germline V gene encodes CDR1 SQVTM and CDR2 ANQGSEA. CDR3 length: 14 amino acids. After removal of 5 bases from V and 4 bases from J, the junction contained 4 bases not matched to a gene. CDR3 region: CSVPTSGDYNEQFF. In DNA, the CDR3 is TGCAGCGTTCCGACTAGCGGGGATTACAATGAGCAGTTCTTC.

V usage is TRBV28 and J usage is TRBJ1-6, with D possibly being TRBD1 (5 bases). CDR1 is MDHEN and CDR2 is SYDVKM in the germline V gene. V shed 6 bases and J shed 4 bases, with 16 bases lying between them. This CDR3 has 16 residues. The CDR3 nucleotides read TGTGCCAGCAGCCTAGCCGGCGGGACTTATAATTCACCCCTCCACTTT. Translation: CASSLAGGTYNSPLHF. The full variable domain, rest sourced from reference TRBV28 and TRBJ1-6, is DVKVTQSSRYLVKRTGEKVFLECVQDMDHENMFWYRQDPGLGLRLIYFSYDVKMKEKGDIPEGYSVSREKKERFSLILESASTNQTSMYLCASSLAGGTYNSPLHFGNGTRLTVT.

This rearrangement joins TRBV29-1 to TRBJ1-2; 8 bases are a match to TRBD1. V trimming: 4 bases; J trimming: 4 bases; junction bases outside the gene matches: 2. This CDR3 is built from 12 residues. CDR1 and CDR2 (germline): SQVTM, ANQGSEA. The DNA of the CDR3 is TGCAGCGTTGTACAGGGGGTCTATGGCTACACCTTC. As protein: CSVVQGVYGYTF.

This clone has a handful of counts. The gene calls are TRBV7-2 and TRBJ2-5, with 10 nucleotides matching TRBD2. After removal of 2 bases from V and 5 bases from J, the junction contained 11 bases not matched to a gene. In germline, CDR1 is SGHTA, CDR2 FQGNSA. This CDR3 contains 17 residues. The CDR3 here is CASSLHPSGSSEETQYF. The CDR3 DNA follows: TGTGCCAGCAGCTTACACCCTAGCGGGAGTAGTGAGGAGACCCAGTACTTC.

This rearrangement joins TRBV19 to TRBJ2-5; possibly TRBD1 or TRBD2 for D (5 bases each). Germline V CDR1 and CDR2: LNHDA, SQIVND (reference sequence). The V end was cut by 5 bases, the J end by 5 bases, with 18 bases between. CDR3 length equals 15 residues. The DNA for the CDR3 is TGTGCCAGTAGTTCACCGGGACCCCGCTTGGAGACCCAGTACTTC. Translating gives CASSSPGPRLETQYF.

The V call is TRBV6-5, the J call TRBJ1-1; no firm D call. CDR3 size: 15 residues. V was pared by 6 bases and J by 0 bases, with 14 bases between. Germline V gives CDR1 MNHEY, CDR2 SVGAGI. CDR3: CASSRVGSMNTEAFF. In nucleotides, the CDR3 is TGTGCCAGCAGCAGAGTGGGCAGTATGAACACTGAAGCTTTCTTT.

This clone has only one observation. This sequence joins TRBV4-2 and TRBJ2-1, with 8 bases aligning to TRBD2. Germline CDR1 reads LGHNA; CDR2 reads YNFKEQ. This CDR3 contains 15 residues. Trimming removed 3 bases from V and 0 bases from J; junction bases left unmatched: 1. The CDR3 spells CASSQTSDSYNEQFF. The CDR3 coding sequence is TGTGCCAGCAGCCAGACTAGCGACTCCTACAATGAGCAGTTCTTC.

This chain connects TRBV2 to TRBJ2-6, with D perhaps TRBD1 or TRBD2 (5 bases each). The CDR3 extends over 14 amino acids. V lost 7 bases, J lost 4 bases, and 11 bases lay in between. Germline V CDR1 and CDR2: SNHLY, FYNNEI. CDR3 residues: CASNVGVGANVLTF. In DNA, the CDR3 is TGTGCCAGCAATGTGGGGGTCGGGGCCAACGTCCTGACTTTC.

The chain combines TRBV6-1 with TRBJ1-5, with D tentatively TRBD1 (5 bases). V was pared by 2 bases and J by 4 bases, with 12 bases between. CDR3 length: 15 residues. The germline V gene encodes CDR1 MNHNS and CDR2 SASEGT. This CDR3 reads CASSEQGARNQPQHF. The CDR3 DNA is TGTGCCAGCAGTGAACAAGGGGCGAGGAATCAGCCCCAGCATTTT.

This clone was recorded once. The chain combines TRBV9 with TRBJ2-3; 11 bases align to TRBD2. Germline CDR1 is SGDLS and CDR2 is YYNGEE. The CDR3 runs 15 residues. V lost 4 bases, J lost 5 bases, and 6 bases stayed unmatched. CDR3 coding DNA: TGTGCCAGCAGCCTCGGGACTAGCGGAATAGATACGCAGTATTTT. Its protein is CASSLGTSGIDTQYF.

J is TRBJ1-1 and V is TRBV5-6; perhaps TRBD1 as D (6 bases). Deletions cut 0 bases from V and 1 base from J, with 7 bases between. The germline V gene encodes CDR1 SGHDT and CDR2 YYEEEE. This CDR3 has 14 amino acids. CDR3 protein: CASSLEGGNTEAFF. CDR3 nucleotides: TGTGCCAGCAGCTTGGAAGGGGGGAACACTGAAGCTTTCTTT.